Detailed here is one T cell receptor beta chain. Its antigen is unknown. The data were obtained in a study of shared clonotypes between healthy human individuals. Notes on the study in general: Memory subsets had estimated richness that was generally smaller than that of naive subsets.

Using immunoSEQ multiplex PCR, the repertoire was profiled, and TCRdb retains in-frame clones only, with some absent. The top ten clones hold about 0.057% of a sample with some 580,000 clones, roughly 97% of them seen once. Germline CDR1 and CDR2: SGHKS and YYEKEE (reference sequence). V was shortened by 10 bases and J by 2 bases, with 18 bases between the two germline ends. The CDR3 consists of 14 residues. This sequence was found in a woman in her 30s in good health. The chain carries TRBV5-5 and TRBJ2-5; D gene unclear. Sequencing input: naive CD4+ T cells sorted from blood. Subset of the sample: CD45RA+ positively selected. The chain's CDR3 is CAGSLGRSQETQYF. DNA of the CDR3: TGTGCCGGCTCCCTGGGTCGGTCGCAAGAGACCCAGTACTTC.